One TCR beta chain is described in this entry. The protocol was immunoSEQ multiplex PCR, while the TCRdb copy is restricted to in-frame clones and leaves out a portion. This sample has over 75,000 clones, with approximately 88% found just once. The sample comes from a study of T cell responses to AZD1222 COVID-19 vaccine. The sequenced sample was peripheral blood, obtained 28 days after the second AZD1222 dose. The receptor comes from an adult who received the AZD1222 COVID-19 vaccine.

This CDR3 reads CASTWPTNGYTF. In nucleotides, the CDR3 is TGTGCCAGCACCTGGCCGACGAACGGCTACACCTTC. The rearrangement joins TRBV6-5 to TRBJ1-2; D remains unclear. The germline gives CDR1 MNHEY, CDR2 SVGAGI. With 7 bases removed from V and 8 bases from J, the gap between germline ends came to 14 bases. This CDR3 is built from 12 residues.